This is a list of T cell receptor beta chains from one sample in a study of PD-1 blockade in classical Hodgkin lymphoma. This table comes from immunoSEQ multiplex PCR, and its TCRdb copy is limited to in-frame clones, with some not included. The sample records about 25,000 clones, roughly 76% being singletons. The sequenced sample was peripheral blood mononuclear cells (PBMCs), obtained before the fourth cycle of nivolumab. The receptors shown here come from a human donor with classical Hodgkin lymphoma. Both conserved end residues are part of each CDR3.

V	J	CDR3
TRBV2	TRBJ2-1	CASSGDSLRTDEQFF
TRBV6-6	TRBJ1-1	CASSYEGVTEAFF
TRBV14	TRBJ2-5	CASSQAGLLWETQYF
TRBV4-1	TRBJ1-1	CASSRNYRDRDTEAFF
TRBV5-1	TRBJ1-1	CASSPGTNLNTEAFF
TRBV30	TRBJ1-2	CACPIDRGGHGYTF
TRBV7-9	TRBJ2-5	CASSIAGQETQYF
TRBV5-1	TRBJ2-5	CASTFGGQETQYF
TRBV18	TRBJ2-7	CASSPAGPAYEQYF
TRBV5-5	TRBJ2-1	CASSYRTSGDYNEQFF
TRBV6-6	TRBJ2-2	CASKPAGAGELFF
TRBV5-4	TRBJ1-2	CASGTVTNYGYTF
TRBV14	TRBJ1-2	CASSLGTGGFYTF
TRBV2	TRBJ2-7	CASRARQASYEQYF
TRBV11-1	TRBJ2-7	CASSPGGYEQYF
TRBV5-1	TRBJ1-1	CASSSRQGRNTEAFF
TRBV2	TRBJ2-3	CASSSSARPSTDTQYF
TRBV4-3	TRBJ1-2	CASSQDFAPNYGYTF
TRBV29-1	TRBJ2-5	CSVGRAQEIQYF
TRBV6-6	TRBJ1-6	CASNRQGVNSPLHF
TRBV27	TRBJ2-3	CASSSATDRTQYF
TRBV28	TRBJ1-5	CASSLEGTQHF
TRBV7-9	TRBJ1-6	CATLEDQSSYNSPLHF
TRBV7-6	TRBJ1-1	CASSLKAGDTEAFF
TRBV18	TRBJ1-2	CASSPQGGQGGYTF
TRBV9	TRBJ2-3	CASSVDDSGGVTDTQYF
TRBV7-2	TRBJ1-2	CASSLASGAAGGYTF
TRBV27	TRBJ1-2	CASSKGTGINYGYTF
TRBV6-5	TRBJ1-6	CASSYDRINSPLHF
TRBV11-3	TRBJ1-2	CASSLGVTGGAGYTF
TRBV6-4	TRBJ2-1	CASSRDRINNEQFF